This TCR beta chain was identified during a study of blood T cells in healthy people across ages. Study-wide findings and caveats: Estimates of total diversity, which came from one million sequenced T cells, were considered to be underestimates.

Samples had at least 6.5 million PBMCs isolated from them. The table lists this clonotype with a few counts. Antigen specificity is unknown. Sample-barcoded 5' priming and a J-beta primer mix drove a second PCR of about 6 to 12 cycles. TCRdb redid the calling of the 5' RACE reads with MiXCR, one entry per CDR3 protein. Of about 930,000 distinct CDR3 sequences in the sample, about 28% were seen once. The CDR3 runs to 17 residues. V lost 0 bases and J lost 1, with 10 bases in between. CDR1 LNHNV and CDR2 YYDKDF come from the germline V gene (reference sequence). These data are also associated with another study on T cells of mothers and their children.

The TCR originated in a woman in her thirties or forties in good health. Sequencing was performed on blood. The V gene is TRBV15, the J gene TRBJ2-6, with D uncertain. The CDR3 region has the DNA TGTGCCACCAGCAGAGATCTCGGGCCTTCTGGGGCCAACGTCCTGACTTTC. Amino acids: CATSRDLGPSGANVLTF.